Listed below are T cell receptor beta chains from one sample, sequenced in a study of T cell repertoires in aging, cancer and after chemotherapy. From the multiplex PCR reads, TCRdb called clonotypes with MiXCR, one entry per CDR3 protein. The table shows 1,600 or so distinct CDR3 sequences, with approximately 31% occurring only once. The sample was blood. The source is a human donor with a solid tumor. Each CDR3 is given with its conserved first and last residue. The order of the fields is D gene, CDR3 length, V gene, clone size, J gene, CDR3 DNA, CDR3 protein. D genes are given only for firm matches. For some rows the clone size is stated as once, few or many, or as a class when expanded; others skip it.

D: TRBD1
length: 15
V: TRBV6-5
size: large
J: TRBJ2-2
DNA: TGTGCCAGCAGTAGGGACAGGGGGAGGACCGGGGAGCTGTTTTTT
CDR3: CASSRDRGRTGELFF

D: TRBD2
length: 15
V: TRBV6-6
size: .
J: TRBJ2-1
DNA: TGTGCCAGCAGCTCGGGACTAGCGGGGGGTGATGAGCAGTTCTTC
CDR3: CASSSGLAGGDEQFF

D: TRBD1
length: 13
V: TRBV28
size: .
J: TRBJ1-2
DNA: TGTGCCAGCAGCATCGGGACAGAGTATGGCTACACCTTC
CDR3: CASSIGTEYGYTF

D: .
length: 12
V: TRBV20-1
size: .
J: TRBJ1-5
DNA: TGCAGTGCTGCCGGCCTCCTTCAGCCCCAGCATTTT
CDR3: CSAAGLLQPQHF

D: TRBD2
length: 15
V: TRBV11-2
size: .
J: TRBJ2-7
DNA: TGTGCCAGCACCTGGACAGCGGGGGGGCAGTACGAGCAGTACTTC
CDR3: CASTWTAGGQYEQYF

D: TRBD2
length: 15
V: TRBV20-1
size: few
J: TRBJ2-7
DNA: TGCAGTGCTAGCCTACTAGCGGGAGGGTCCTACGAGCAGTACTTC
CDR3: CSASLLAGGSYEQYF

D: .
length: 14
V: TRBV11-2
size: .
J: TRBJ2-2
DNA: TGTGCCAGCGTTCGAGAGTGGAACACCGGGGAGCTGTTTTTT
CDR3: CASVREWNTGELFF

D: .
length: 15
V: TRBV5-6
size: few
J: TRBJ2-2
DNA: TGTGCCAGCAGCTTGGCACAGGTGAACACCGGGGAGCTGTTTTTT
CDR3: CASSLAQVNTGELFF

D: TRBD1
length: 14
V: TRBV27
size: once
J: TRBJ1-2
DNA: TGTGCCAGCAGTGCATCCGGGACAGGCTATGGCTACACCTTC
CDR3: CASSASGTGYGYTF

D: TRBD2
length: 13
V: TRBV6-1
size: few
J: TRBJ2-2
DNA: TGTGCCAGCACTAGCGGGGACACCGGGGAGCTGTTTTTT
CDR3: CASTSGDTGELFF

D: .
length: 15
V: TRBV11-1
size: .
J: TRBJ2-1
DNA: TGTGCCAGCAGCCCCGGGGTGGGCATCCACAATGAGCAGTTCTTC
CDR3: CASSPGVGIHNEQFF

D: .
length: 15
V: TRBV10-3
size: once
J: TRBJ1-1
DNA: TGTGCCATCAGTCCTGGCGGAGGATTGAACACTGAAGCTTTCTTT
CDR3: CAISPGGGLNTEAFF

D: .
length: 12
V: TRBV7-9
size: few
J: TRBJ2-7
DNA: TGTGCCAGCACCAGGGGATCCTACGAGCAGTACTTC
CDR3: CASTRGSYEQYF

D: .
length: 13
V: TRBV4-2
size: .
J: TRBJ1-2
DNA: TGCGCCAGCAGCGCGATTCTGGGCTATGGCTACACCTTC
CDR3: CASSAILGYGYTF

D: TRBD2
length: 14
V: TRBV7-9
size: few
J: TRBJ2-5
DNA: TGTGCCAGCAGAACCGGCGGGGGGGTAGAGACCCAGTACTTC
CDR3: CASRTGGGVETQYF

D: TRBD2
length: 13
V: TRBV19
size: .
J: TRBJ2-1
DNA: TGTGCCAGTAGGGAACTAGCGGACAATGAGCAGTTCTTC
CDR3: CASRELADNEQFF

D: .
length: 13
V: TRBV27
size: .
J: TRBJ2-7
DNA: TGTGCCAGCAGTTTAACACCCACCTACGAGCAGTACTTC
CDR3: CASSLTPTYEQYF

D: .
length: 14
V: TRBV19
size: .
J: TRBJ1-4
DNA: TGTGCCAGTAGTATGGGGCAGGGGCTTGAAAAACTGTTTTTT
CDR3: CASSMGQGLEKLFF

D: .
length: 15
V: TRBV27
size: .
J: TRBJ2-7
DNA: TGTGCCAGCAGTTTAAGGCAGGGGATGATGGACGAGCAGTACTTC
CDR3: CASSLRQGMMDEQYF

D: .
length: 11
V: TRBV20-1
size: .
J: TRBJ1-2
DNA: TGCAGTGCTAGAGGTGAGGATGGCTACACCTTC
CDR3: CSARGEDGYTF

D: .
length: 12
V: TRBV5-6
size: .
J: TRBJ1-1
DNA: TGTGCCAGCAGCTTGAGTGACACTGAAGCTTTCTTT
CDR3: CASSLSDTEAFF

D: .
length: 11
V: TRBV10-1
size: .
J: TRBJ2-7
DNA: TGCGCCAGCGAAACGGCCTACGAGCAGTACTTC
CDR3: CASETAYEQYF

D: .
length: 13
V: TRBV20-1
size: few
J: TRBJ1-6
DNA: TGCAGTGCCGAGAGGGGTATCGATTCACCCCTCCACTTT
CDR3: CSAERGIDSPLHF

D: TRBD1
length: 17
V: TRBV5-6
size: .
J: TRBJ2-5
DNA: TGTGCCAGCAGCTTGACCAACAGGGGCTGGGTGGGAGAGACCCAGTACTTC
CDR3: CASSLTNRGWVGETQYF

D: .
length: 16
V: TRBV5-1
size: .
J: TRBJ2-1
DNA: TGCGCCAGCAGCCCCGAATTGACGCTCTCCTACAATGAGCAGTTCTTC
CDR3: CASSPELTLSYNEQFF

D: .
length: 13
V: TRBV10-3
size: few
J: TRBJ1-5
DNA: TGTGCCATCGCCCGGCAGGAGAATCAGCCCCAGCATTTT
CDR3: CAIARQENQPQHF

D: .
length: 12
V: TRBV20-1
size: .
J: TRBJ1-3
DNA: TGCAGTGCTAGAGACTCTGGAAACACCATATATTTT
CDR3: CSARDSGNTIYF

D: .
length: 15
V: TRBV7-2
size: .
J: TRBJ1-4
DNA: TGTGCCAGCAGCAGCCGACAGGCACTTAATGAAAAACTGTTTTTT
CDR3: CASSSRQALNEKLFF

D: .
length: 18
V: TRBV6-4
size: .
J: TRBJ2-2
DNA: TGTGCCAGCAGTGACTCCGAGGAGGGGGGGGCGAACACCGGGGAGCTGTTTTTT
CDR3: CASSDSEEGGANTGELFF

D: .
length: 14
V: TRBV6-1
size: few
J: TRBJ1-5
DNA: TGTGCCAGCAGTGAAGCGTGGGAGAATCAGCCCCAGCATTTT
CDR3: CASSEAWENQPQHF